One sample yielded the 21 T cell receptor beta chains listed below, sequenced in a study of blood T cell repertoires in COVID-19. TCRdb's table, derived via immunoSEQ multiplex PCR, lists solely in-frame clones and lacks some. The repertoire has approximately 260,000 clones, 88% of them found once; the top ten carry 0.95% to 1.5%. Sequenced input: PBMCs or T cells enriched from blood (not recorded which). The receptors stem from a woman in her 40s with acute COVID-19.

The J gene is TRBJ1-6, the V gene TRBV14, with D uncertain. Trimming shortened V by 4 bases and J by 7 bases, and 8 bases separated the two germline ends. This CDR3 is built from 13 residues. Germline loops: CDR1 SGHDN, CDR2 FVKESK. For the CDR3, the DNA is TGTGCCAGCAGCCTCGGTACCAATTCACCCCTCCACTTT. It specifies CASSLGTNSPLHF.

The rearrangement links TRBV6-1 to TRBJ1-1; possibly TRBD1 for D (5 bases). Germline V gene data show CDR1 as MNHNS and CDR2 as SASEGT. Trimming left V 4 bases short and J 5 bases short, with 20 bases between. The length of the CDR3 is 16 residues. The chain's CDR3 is CASSAPDGGWGTEAFF. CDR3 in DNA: TGTGCCAGCAGTGCCCCCGACGGGGGTTGGGGGACTGAAGCTTTCTTT.

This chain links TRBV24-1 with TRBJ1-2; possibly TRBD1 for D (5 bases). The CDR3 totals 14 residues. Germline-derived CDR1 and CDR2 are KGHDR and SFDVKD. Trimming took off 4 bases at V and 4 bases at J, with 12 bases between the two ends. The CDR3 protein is CATSDLDSSYGYTF. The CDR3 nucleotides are TGTGCCACCAGTGACCTTGACAGTTCCTATGGCTACACCTTC.

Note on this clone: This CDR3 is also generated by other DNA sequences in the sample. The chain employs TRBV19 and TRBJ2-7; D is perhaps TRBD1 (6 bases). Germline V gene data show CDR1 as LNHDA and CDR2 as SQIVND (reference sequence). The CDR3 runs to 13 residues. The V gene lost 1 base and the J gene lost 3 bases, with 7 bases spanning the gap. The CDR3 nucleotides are TGTGCCAGTAGTATAGGGACAGTCTACGAGCAGTACTTC. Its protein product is CASSIGTVYEQYF.

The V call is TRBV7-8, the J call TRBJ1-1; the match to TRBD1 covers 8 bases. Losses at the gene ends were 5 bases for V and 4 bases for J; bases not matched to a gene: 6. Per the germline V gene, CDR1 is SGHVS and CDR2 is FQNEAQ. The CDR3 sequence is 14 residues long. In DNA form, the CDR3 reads TGTGCCAGCAGCACGCAGGGGGCAGTCACTGAAGCTTTCTTT. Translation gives CASSTQGAVTEAFF. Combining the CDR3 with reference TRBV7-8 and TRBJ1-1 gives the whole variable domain GAGVSQSPRYKVAKRGQDVALRCDPISGHVSLFWYQQALGQGPEFLTYFQNEAQLDKSGLPSDRFFAERPEGSVSTLKIQRTQQEDSAVYLCASSTQGAVTEAFFGQGTRLTVV.

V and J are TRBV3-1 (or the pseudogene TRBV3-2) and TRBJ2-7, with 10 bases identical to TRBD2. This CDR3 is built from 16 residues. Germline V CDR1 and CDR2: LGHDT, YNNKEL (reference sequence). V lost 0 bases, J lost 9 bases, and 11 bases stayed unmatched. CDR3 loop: CASSQDLASGRSGQYF. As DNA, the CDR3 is TGTGCCAGCAGCCAAGATCTGGCTAGCGGGAGATCGGGGCAGTACTTC.

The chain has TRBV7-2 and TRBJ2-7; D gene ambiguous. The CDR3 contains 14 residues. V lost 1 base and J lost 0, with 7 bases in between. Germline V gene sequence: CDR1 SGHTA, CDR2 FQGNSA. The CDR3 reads CASSLVSSSYEQYV. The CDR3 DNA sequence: TGTGCCAGCAGCTTAGTCTCTAGCTCCTACGAGCAGTACGTC.

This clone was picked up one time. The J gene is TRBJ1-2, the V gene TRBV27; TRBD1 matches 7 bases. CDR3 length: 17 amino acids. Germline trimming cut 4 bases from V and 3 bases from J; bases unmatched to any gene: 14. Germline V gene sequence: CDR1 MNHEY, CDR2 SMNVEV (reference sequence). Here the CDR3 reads CASSSAGTVKNDYGYTF. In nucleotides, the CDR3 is TGTGCCAGCAGTTCAGCCGGGACAGTAAAAAACGACTATGGCTACACCTTC.

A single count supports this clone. Here the CDR3 reads CAWSVDQGGGYTF. In DNA, the CDR3 is TGTGCCTGGAGTGTAGACCAAGGGGGTGGCTACACCTTC. V usage is TRBV30 and J usage is TRBJ1-2; D perhaps matches TRBD1 (6 bases). The V end lost 0 bases, the J end lost 7 bases, and 12 bases lay between the germline ends. This CDR3 is built from 13 residues. CDR1 and CDR2 (germline): GTSNPN, SVGIG (reference sequence).

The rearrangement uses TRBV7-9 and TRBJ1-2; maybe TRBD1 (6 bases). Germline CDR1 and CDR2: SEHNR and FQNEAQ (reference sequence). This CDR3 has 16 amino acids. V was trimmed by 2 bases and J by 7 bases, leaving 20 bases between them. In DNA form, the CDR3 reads TGTGCCAGCAGCTTACCAGACAGGACAGTAATCTCTGGCTACACCTTC. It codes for CASSLPDRTVISGYTF.

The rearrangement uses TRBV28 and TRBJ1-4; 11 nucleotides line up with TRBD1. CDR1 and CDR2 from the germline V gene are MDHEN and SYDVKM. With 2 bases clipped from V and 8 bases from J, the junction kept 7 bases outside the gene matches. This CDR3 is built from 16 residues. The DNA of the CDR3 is TGTGCCAGCAGTTTAGCCGGGACAGGGGGTCGGGAAAAACTGTTTTTT. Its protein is CASSLAGTGGREKLFF.

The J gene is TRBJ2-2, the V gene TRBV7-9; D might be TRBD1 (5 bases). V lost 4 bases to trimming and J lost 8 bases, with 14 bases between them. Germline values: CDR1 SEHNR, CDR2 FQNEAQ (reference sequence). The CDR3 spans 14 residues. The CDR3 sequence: CASSSAYGAGELFF. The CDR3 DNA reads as TGTGCCAGCAGCTCAGCTTATGGGGCTGGGGAGCTGTTTTTT.

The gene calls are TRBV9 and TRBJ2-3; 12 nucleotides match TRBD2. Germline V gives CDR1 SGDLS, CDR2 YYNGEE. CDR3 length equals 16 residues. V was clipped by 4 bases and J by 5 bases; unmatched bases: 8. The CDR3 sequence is CASSTRLAGAGDTQYF. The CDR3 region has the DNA TGTGCCAGCAGCACTCGACTAGCGGGAGCGGGAGATACGCAGTATTTT.

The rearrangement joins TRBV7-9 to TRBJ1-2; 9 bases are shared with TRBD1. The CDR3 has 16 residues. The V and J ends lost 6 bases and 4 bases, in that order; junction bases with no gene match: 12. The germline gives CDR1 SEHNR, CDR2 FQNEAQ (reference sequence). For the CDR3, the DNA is TGTGCCAGCAGTTTGGGACAGGGATTTAGTTTCTATGGCTACACCTTC. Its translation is CASSLGQGFSFYGYTF.

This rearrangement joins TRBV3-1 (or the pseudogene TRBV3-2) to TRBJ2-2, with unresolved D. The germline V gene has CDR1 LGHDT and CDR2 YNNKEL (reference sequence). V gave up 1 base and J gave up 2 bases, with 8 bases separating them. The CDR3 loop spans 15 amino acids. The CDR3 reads CASSQVVLNTGELFF. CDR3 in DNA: TGTGCCAGCAGCCAAGTAGTTTTAAACACCGGGGAGCTGTTTTTT.

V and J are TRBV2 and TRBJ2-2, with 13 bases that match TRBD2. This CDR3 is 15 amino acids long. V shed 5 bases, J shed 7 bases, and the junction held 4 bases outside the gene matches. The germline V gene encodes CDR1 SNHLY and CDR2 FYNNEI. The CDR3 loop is CASSIGLAGVGELFF. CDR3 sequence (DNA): TGTGCCAGCAGTATTGGACTAGCGGGAGTCGGGGAGCTGTTTTTT.

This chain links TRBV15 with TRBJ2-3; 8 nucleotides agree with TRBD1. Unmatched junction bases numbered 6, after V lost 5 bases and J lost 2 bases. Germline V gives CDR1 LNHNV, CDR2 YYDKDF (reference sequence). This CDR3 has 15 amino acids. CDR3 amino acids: CATSGGQVITDTQYF. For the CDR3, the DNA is TGTGCCACCAGCGGGGGACAGGTGATCACAGATACGCAGTATTTT.

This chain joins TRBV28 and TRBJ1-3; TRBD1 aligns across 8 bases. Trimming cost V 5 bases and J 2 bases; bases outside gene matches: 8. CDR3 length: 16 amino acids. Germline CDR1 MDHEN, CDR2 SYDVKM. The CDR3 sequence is CASSLDSGGPGNTIYF. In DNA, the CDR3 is TGTGCCAGCAGTCTAGACTCAGGGGGCCCTGGAAACACCATATATTTT.

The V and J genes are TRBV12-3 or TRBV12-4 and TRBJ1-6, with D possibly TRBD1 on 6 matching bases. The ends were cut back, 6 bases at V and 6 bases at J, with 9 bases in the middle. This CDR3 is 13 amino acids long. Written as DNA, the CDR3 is TGTGCCAGCAGGAGACAGGTTAATTCACCCCTCCACTTT. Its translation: CASRRQVNSPLHF.

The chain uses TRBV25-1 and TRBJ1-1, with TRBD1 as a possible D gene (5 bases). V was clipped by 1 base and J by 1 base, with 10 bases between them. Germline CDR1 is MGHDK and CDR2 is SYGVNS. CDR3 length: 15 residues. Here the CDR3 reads CASSEFRQKNTEAFF. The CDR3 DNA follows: TGTGCCAGCAGTGAATTTAGACAGAAGAACACTGAAGCTTTCTTT. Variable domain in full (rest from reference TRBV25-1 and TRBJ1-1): EADIYQTPRYLVIGTGKKITLECSQTMGHDKMYWYQQDPGMELHLIHYSYGVNSTEKGDLSSESTVSRIRTEHFPLTLESARPSHTSQYLCASSEFRQKNTEAFFGQGTRLTVV.

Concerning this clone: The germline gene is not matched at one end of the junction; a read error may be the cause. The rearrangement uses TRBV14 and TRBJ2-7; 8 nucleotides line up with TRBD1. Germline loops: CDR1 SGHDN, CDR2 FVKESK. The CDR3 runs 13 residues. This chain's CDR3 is CASSQSQGGAVNF. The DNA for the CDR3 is TGTGCCAGCAGCCAATCACAGGGGGGAGCAGTAAACTTC.